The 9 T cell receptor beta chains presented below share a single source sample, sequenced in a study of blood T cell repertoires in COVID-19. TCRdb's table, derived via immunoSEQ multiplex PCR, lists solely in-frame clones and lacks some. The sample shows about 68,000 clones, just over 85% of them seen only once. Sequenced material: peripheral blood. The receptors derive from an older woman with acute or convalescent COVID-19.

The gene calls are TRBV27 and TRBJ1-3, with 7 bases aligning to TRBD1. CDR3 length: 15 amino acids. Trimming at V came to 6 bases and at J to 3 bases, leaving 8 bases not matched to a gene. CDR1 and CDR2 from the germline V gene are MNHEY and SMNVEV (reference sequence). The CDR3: CASSRTGVVGNTIYF. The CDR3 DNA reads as TGTGCCAGCAGCCGGACAGGAGTTGTTGGAAACACCATATATTTT.

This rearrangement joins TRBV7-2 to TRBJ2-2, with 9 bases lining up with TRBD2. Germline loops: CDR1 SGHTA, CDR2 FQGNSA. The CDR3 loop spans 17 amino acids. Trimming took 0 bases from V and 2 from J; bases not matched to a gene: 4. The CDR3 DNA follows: TGTGCCAGCAGCTTAGCGAGCGGGAGGATTAACACCGGGGAGCTGTTTTTT. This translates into CASSLASGRINTGELFF.

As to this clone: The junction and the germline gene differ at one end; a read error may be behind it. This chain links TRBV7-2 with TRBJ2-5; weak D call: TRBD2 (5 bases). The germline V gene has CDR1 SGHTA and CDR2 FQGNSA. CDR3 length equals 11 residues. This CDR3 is CASSSEGGCHF. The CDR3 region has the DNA TGTGCCAGCAGCTCCGAGGGTGGGTGCCACTTC.

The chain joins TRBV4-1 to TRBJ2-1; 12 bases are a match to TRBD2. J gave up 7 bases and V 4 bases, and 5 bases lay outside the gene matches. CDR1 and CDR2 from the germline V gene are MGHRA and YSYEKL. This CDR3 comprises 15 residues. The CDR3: CASSRLAGVLNEQFF. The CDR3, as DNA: TGCGCCAGCAGCCGACTAGCGGGAGTTTTGAATGAGCAGTTCTTC.

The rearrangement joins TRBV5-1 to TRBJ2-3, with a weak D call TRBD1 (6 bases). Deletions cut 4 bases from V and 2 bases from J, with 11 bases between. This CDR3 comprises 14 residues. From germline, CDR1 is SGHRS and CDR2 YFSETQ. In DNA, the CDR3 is TGCGCCAGCAGCCCCGGACAGTTCACAGATACGCAGTATTTT. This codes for CASSPGQFTDTQYF. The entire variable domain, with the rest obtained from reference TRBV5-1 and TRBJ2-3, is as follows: KAGVTQTPRYLIKTRGQQVTLSCSPISGHRSVSWYQQTPGQGLQFLFEYFSETQRNKGNFPGRFSGRQFSNSRSEMNVSTLELGDSALYLCASSPGQFTDTQYFGPGTRLTVL.

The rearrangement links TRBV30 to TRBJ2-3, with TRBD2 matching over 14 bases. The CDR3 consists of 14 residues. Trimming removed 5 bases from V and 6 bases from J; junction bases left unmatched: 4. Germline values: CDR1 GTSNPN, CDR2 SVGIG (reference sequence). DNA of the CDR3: TGTGCCTGGCGACTAGCGGGGGGGCGGGATACGCAGTATTTT. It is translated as CAWRLAGGRDTQYF.

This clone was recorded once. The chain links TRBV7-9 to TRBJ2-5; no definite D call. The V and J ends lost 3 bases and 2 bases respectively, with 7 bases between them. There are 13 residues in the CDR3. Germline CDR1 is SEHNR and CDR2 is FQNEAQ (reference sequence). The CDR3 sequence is CASSFLSQETQYF. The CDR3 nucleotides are TGTGCCAGCAGCTTCCTATCACAAGAGACCCAGTACTTC.

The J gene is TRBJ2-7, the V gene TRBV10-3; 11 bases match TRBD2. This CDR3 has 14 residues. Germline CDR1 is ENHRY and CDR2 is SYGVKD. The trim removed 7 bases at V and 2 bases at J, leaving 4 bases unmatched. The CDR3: CAIKPLAGAYEQYF. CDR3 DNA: TGTGCCATCAAACCACTAGCGGGGGCCTACGAGCAGTACTTC.

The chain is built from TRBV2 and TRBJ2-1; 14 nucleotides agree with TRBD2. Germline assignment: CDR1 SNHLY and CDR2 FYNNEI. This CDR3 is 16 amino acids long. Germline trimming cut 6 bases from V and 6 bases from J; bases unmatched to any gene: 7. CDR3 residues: CASRILGLAGGNEQFF. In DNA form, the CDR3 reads TGTGCCAGCAGGATACTCGGACTAGCGGGGGGCAATGAGCAGTTCTTC.